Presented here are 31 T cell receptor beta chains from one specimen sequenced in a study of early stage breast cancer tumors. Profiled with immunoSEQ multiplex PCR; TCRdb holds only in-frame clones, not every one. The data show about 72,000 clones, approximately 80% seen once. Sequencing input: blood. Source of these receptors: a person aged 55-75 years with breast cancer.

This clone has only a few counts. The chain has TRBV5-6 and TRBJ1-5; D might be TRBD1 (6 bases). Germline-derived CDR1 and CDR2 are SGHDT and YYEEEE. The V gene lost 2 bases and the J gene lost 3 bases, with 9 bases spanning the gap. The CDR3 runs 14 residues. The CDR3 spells CASSFGQNNQPQHF. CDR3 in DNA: TGTGCCAGCAGCTTCGGACAGAACAATCAGCCCCAGCATTTT.

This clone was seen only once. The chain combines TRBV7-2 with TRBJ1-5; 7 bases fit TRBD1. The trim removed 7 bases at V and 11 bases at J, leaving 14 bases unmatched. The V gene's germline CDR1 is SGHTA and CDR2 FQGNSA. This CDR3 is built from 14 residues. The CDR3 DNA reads TGTGCCAGCACCCCGACCGGGACAGTAAAGACCCAGCATTTT. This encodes CASTPTGTVKTQHF.

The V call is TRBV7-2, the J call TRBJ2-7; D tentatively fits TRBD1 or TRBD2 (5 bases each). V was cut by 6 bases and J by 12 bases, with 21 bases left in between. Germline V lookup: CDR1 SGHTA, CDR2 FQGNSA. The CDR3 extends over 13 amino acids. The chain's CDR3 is CASSPGRGFRGYF. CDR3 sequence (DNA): TGTGCCAGCAGTCCGGGACGTGGCTTCCGTGGGTACTTC. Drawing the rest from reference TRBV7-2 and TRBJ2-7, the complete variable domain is GAGVSQSPSNKVTEKGKDVELRCDPISGHTALYWYRQSLGQGLEFLIYFQGNSAPDKSGLPSDRFSAERTGGSVSTLTIQRTQQEDSAVYLCASSPGRGFRGYFGPGTRLTVT.

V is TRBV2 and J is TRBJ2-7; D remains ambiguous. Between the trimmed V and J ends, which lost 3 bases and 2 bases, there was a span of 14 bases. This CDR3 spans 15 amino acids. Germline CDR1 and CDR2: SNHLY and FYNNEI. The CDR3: CASSDLRNPPYEQYF. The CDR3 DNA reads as TGTGCCAGCAGTGATCTCCGGAATCCCCCCTACGAGCAGTACTTC.

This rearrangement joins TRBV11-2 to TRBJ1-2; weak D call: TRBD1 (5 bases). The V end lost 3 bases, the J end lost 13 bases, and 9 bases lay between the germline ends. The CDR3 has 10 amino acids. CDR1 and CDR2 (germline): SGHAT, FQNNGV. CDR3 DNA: TGTGCCAGCAGCTTGGGGGAGACCACCTTC. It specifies CASSLGETTF.

CDR3 residues: CSVLGDRGFEQYF. The DNA of the CDR3 is TGCAGCGTCCTTGGGGACAGGGGTTTCGAGCAGTACTTC. This chain joins TRBV29-1 and TRBJ2-7, with 10 bases identical to TRBD1. CDR3 size: 13 residues. V dropped 6 bases and J dropped 6; count of bases not matched to a gene: 8. In germline, CDR1 is SQVTM, CDR2 ANQGSEA.

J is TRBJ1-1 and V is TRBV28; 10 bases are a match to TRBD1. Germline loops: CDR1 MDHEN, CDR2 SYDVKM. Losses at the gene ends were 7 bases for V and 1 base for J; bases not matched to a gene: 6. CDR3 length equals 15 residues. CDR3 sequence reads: CASNPGDRGNTEAFF. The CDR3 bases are TGTGCCAGCAATCCCGGGGACAGGGGGAACACTGAAGCTTTCTTT. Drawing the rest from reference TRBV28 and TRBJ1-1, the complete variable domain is DVKVTQSSRYLVKRTGEKVFLECVQDMDHENMFWYRQDPGLGLRLIYFSYDVKMKEKGDIPEGYSVSREKKERFSLILESASTNQTSMYLCASNPGDRGNTEAFFGQGTRLTVV.

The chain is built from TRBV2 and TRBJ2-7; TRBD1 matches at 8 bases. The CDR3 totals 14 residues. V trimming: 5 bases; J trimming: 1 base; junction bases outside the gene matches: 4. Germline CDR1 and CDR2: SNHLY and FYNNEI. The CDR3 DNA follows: TGTGCCAGCAGTCAGGGGGCAGGATCCTACGAGCAGTACTTC. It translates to CASSQGAGSYEQYF. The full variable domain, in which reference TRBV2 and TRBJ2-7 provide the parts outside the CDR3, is EPEVTQTPSHQVTQMGQEVILRCVPISNHLYFYWYRQILGQKVEFLVSFYNNEISEKSEIFDDQFSVERPDGSNFTLKIRSTKLEDSAMYFCASSQGAGSYEQYFGPGTRLTVT.

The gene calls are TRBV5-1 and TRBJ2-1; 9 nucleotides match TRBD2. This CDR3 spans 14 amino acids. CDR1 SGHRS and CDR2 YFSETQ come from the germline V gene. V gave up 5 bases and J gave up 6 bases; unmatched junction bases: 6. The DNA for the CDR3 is TGCGCCAGCAGAGGCGGGGGGGCCGGCAATGAGCAGTTCTTC. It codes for CASRGGGAGNEQFF. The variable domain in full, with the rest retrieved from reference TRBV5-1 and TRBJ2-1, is KAGVTQTPRYLIKTRGQQVTLSCSPISGHRSVSWYQQTPGQGLQFLFEYFSETQRNKGNFPGRFSGRQFSNSRSEMNVSTLELGDSALYLCASRGGGAGNEQFFGPGTRLTVL.

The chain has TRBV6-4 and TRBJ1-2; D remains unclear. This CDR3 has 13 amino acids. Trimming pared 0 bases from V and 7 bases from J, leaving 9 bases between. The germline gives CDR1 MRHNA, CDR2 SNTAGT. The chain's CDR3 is CASSDSLGSGYTF. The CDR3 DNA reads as TGTGCCAGCAGTGACTCTCTAGGGAGTGGCTACACCTTC.

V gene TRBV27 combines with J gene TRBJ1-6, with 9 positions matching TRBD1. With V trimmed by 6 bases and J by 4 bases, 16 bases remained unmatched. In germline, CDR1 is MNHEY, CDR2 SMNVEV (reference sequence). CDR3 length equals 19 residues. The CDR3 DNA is TGTGCCAGCAGGCCAACAGGGGGCTGGGGAAGCAAGTATAATTCACCCCTCCACTTT. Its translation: CASRPTGGWGSKYNSPLHF.

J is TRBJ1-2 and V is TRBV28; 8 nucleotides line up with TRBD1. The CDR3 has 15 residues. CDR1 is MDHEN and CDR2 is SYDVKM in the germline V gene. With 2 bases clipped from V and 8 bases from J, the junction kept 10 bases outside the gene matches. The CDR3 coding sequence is TGTGCCAGCAGTTTAGAGGGCGGACAGGGAGGGGGCTACACCTTC. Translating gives CASSLEGGQGGGYTF.

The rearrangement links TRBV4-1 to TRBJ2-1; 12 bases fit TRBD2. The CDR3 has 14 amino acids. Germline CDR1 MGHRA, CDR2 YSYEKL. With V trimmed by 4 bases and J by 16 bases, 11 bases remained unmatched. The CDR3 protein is CASSLSELAGGTFF. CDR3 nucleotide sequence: TGCGCCAGCAGCCTATCGGAACTAGCGGGGGGCACCTTCTTC.

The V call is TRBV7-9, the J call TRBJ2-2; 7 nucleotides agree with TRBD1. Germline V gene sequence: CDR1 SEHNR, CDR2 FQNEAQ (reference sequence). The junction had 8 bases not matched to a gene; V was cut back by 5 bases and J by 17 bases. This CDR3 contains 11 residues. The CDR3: CASSALGGRFF. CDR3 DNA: TGTGCCAGCAGCGCCCTAGGGGGCCGCTTTTTT.

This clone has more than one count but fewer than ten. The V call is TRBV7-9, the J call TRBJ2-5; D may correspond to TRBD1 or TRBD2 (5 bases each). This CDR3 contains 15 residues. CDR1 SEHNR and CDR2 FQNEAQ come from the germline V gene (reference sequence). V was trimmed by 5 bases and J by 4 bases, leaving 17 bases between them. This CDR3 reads CASSGRGVRPETQYF. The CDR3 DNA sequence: TGTGCCAGCAGCGGCAGAGGGGTGCGGCCAGAGACCCAGTACTTC. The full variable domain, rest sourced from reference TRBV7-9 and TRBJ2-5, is DTGVSQNPRHKITKRGQNVTFRCDPISEHNRLYWYRQTLGQGPEFLTYFQNEAQLEKSRLLSDRFSAERPKGSFSTLEIQRTEQGDSAMYLCASSGRGVRPETQYFGPGTRLLVL.

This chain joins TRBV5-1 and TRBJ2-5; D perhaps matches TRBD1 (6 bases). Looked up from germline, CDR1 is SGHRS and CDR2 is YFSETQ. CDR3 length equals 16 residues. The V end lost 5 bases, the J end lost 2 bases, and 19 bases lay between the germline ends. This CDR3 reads CASRPPGRGQQETQYF. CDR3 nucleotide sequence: TGCGCCAGCAGACCCCCAGGCAGGGGACAACAAGAGACCCAGTACTTC.

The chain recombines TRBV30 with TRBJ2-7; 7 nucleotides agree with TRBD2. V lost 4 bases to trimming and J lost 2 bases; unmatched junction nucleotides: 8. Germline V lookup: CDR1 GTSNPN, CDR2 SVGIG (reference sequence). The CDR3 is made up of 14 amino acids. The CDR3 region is CAWKLGGTTYEQYF. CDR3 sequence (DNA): TGTGCCTGGAAATTGGGAGGGACCACCTACGAGCAGTACTTC.

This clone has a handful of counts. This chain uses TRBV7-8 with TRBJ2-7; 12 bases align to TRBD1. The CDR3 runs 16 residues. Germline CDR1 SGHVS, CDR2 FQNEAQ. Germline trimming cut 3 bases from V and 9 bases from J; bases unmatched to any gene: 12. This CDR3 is CASSLSTGQGATAQYF. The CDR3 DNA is TGTGCCAGCAGCTTGTCCACGGGACAGGGGGCCACAGCGCAGTACTTC.

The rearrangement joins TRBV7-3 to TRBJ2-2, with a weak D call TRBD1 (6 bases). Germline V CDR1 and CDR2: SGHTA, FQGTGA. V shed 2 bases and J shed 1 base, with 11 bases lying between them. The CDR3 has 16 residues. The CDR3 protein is CASSLLGALNTGELFF. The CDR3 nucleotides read TGTGCCAGCAGCTTACTGGGGGCGCTGAACACCGGGGAGCTGTTTTTT. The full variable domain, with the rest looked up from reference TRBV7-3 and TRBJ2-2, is GAGVSQTPSNKVTEKGKYVELRCDPISGHTALYWYRQSLGQGPEFLIYFQGTGAADDSGLPNDRFFAVRPEGSVSTLKIQRTERGDSAVYLCASSLLGALNTGELFFGEGSRLTVL.

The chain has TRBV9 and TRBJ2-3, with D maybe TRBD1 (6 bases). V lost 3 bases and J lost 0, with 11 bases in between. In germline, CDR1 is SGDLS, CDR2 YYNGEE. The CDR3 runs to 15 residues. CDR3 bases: TGTGCCAGCAGCGCAGGGGCCACTAGCACAGATACGCAGTATTTT. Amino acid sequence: CASSAGATSTDTQYF.

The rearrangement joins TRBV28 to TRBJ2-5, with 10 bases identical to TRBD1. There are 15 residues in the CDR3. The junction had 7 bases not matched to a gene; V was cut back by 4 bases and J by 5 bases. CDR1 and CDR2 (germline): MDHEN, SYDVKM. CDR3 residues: CASSSLTGGRETQYF. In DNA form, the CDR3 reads TGTGCCAGCAGTTCTCTGACAGGGGGCCGGGAGACCCAGTACTTC.

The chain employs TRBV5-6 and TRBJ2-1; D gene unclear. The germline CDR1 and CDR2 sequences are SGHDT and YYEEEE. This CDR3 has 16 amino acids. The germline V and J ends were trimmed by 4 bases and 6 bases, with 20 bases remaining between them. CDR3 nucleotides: TGTGCCAGCAGCCCAAACAGTTTAGGCCAAGGCAATGAGCAGTTCTTC. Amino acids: CASSPNSLGQGNEQFF.

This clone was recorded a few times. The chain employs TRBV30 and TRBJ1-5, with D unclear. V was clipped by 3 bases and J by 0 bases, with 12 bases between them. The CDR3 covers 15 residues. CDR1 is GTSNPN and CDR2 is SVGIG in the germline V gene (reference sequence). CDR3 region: CAWRETRGSNQPQHF. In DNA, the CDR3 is TGTGCCTGGAGGGAGACAAGAGGTAGCAATCAGCCCCAGCATTTT.

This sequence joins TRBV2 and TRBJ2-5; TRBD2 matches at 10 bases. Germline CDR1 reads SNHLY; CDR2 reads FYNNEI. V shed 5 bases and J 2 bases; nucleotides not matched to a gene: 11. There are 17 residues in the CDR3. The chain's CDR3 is CASSWGLAGVGQETQYF. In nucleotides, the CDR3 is TGTGCCAGCAGTTGGGGGCTAGCGGGGGTGGGACAAGAGACCCAGTACTTC.

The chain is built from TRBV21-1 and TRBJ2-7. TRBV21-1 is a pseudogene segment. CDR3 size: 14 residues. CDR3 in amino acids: CASSKDETSGTSSF. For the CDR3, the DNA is TGTGCCAGCAGCAAAGACGAGACGTCCGGGACGTCCTCGTTC.

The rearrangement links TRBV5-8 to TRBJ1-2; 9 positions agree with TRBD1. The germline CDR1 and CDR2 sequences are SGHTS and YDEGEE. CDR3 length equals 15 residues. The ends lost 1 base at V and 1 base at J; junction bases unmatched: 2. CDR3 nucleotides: TGTGCCAGCAGCTTGAGGGACAGGGTTAACTATGGCTACACCTTC. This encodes CASSLRDRVNYGYTF.

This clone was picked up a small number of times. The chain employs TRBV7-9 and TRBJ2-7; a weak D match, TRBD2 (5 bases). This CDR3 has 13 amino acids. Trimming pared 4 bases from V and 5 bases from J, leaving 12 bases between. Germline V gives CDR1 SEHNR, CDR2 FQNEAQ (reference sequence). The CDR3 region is CASSYGRVDEQYF. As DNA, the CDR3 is TGTGCCAGCAGCTATGGGCGGGTGGACGAGCAGTACTTC. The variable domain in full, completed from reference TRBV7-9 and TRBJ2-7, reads DTGVSQNPRHKITKRGQNVTFRCDPISEHNRLYWYRQTLGQGPEFLTYFQNEAQLEKSRLLSDRFSAERPKGSFSTLEIQRTEQGDSAMYLCASSYGRVDEQYFGPGTRLTVT.

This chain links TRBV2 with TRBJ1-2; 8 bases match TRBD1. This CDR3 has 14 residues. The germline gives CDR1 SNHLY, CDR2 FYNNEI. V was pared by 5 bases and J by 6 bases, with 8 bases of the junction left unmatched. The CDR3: CASSTTGAGDGYTF. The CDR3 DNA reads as TGTGCCAGCAGTACGACAGGGGCTGGTGATGGCTACACCTTC.

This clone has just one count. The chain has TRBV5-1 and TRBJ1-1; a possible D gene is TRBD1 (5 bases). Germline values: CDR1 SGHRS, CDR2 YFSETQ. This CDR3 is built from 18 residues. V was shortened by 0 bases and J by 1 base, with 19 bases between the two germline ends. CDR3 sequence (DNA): TGCGCCAGCAGCTTGGGCTCAGGGAATTATGGTGGGAACACTGAAGCTTTCTTT. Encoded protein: CASSLGSGNYGGNTEAFF.

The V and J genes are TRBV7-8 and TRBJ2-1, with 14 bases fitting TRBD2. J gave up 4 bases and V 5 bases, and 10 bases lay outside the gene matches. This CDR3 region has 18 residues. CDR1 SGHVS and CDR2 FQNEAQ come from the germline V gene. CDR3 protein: CASSVTTSGGAEYNEQFF. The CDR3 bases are TGTGCCAGCAGCGTGACGACTAGCGGGGGGGCCGAGTACAATGAGCAGTTCTTC.

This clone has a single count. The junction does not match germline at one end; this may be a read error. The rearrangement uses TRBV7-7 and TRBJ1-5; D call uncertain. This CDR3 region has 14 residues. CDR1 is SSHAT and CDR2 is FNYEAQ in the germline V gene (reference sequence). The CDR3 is CASSLDAGYQPQHF. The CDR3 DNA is TGTGCTAGCAGCTTAGACGCCGGGTATCAGCCCCAGCATTTT.